The 14 T cell receptor beta chains in this list originate from one sample, sequenced in a study of cytomegalovirus exposure and HLA in healthy donors. Sequencing used immunoSEQ multiplex PCR; TCRdb keeps in-frame clones, though not all of them. The profile shows approximately 160,000 clones, about nine tenths of them singletons. Material for sequencing was PBMCs. These receptors all stem from a woman in her twenties or thirties in good health and CMV-seronegative.

This clone is a singleton in its sample. This rearrangement joins TRBV6-1 to TRBJ2-2; TRBD2 matches 8 bases. Germline-derived CDR1 and CDR2 are MNHNS and SASEGT. The CDR3 is 19 amino acids. The trim removed 0 bases at V and 1 base at J, leaving 10 bases unmatched. CDR3 nucleotides: TGTGCCAGCAGTGAAGCAGGCCTAGCGGGCGCAAGGAACACCGGGGAGCTGTTTTTT. Residues: CASSEAGLAGARNTGELFF.

The gene calls are TRBV6-5 and TRBJ2-7; the D gene is possibly TRBD2 (6 bases). The CDR3 loop spans 15 amino acids. Trimming removed 6 bases at V and 3 bases at J, with 18 bases between. The germline gives CDR1 MNHEY, CDR2 SVGAGI. CDR3 loop: CASSRPGWEVYEQYF. The CDR3 DNA follows: TGTGCCAGCAGCCGACCAGGGTGGGAGGTCTACGAGCAGTACTTC.

This clone was seen a single time. This chain links TRBV18 with TRBJ2-7; 8 bases line up with TRBD2. The germline V gene encodes CDR1 KGHSH and CDR2 LQKENI. The V and J ends lost 6 bases and 3 bases, in that order; junction bases with no gene match: 10. The CDR3 loop spans 15 amino acids. CDR3 coding DNA: TGTGCCAGCTCGTCCACCGGGACTAGGGTCTACGAGCAGTACTTC. Translation: CASSSTGTRVYEQYF.

The chain employs TRBV10-3 and TRBJ1-5, with D unclear. V lost 0 bases and J lost 4, with 13 bases in between. Germline values: CDR1 ENHRY, CDR2 SYGVKD. The CDR3 contains 16 residues. The CDR3 DNA reads as TGTGCCATCAGTGAGTCTCCGGGTGGGCTGAATCAGCCCCAGCATTTT. Encoded protein: CAISESPGGLNQPQHF.

The chain carries TRBV2 and TRBJ2-7; 7 bases match TRBD1. V was pared by 6 bases and J by 2 bases, with 4 bases of the junction left unmatched. CDR1 and CDR2 (germline): SNHLY, FYNNEI. The CDR3 has 13 amino acids. The CDR3 region has the DNA TGTGCCAGCAGATCGACAGGGACCTACGAGCAGTACTTC. It translates to CASRSTGTYEQYF.

The rearrangement uses TRBV4-1 and TRBJ1-4; D not certain. The germline CDR1 and CDR2 sequences are MGHRA and YSYEKL. The CDR3 sequence is 14 residues long. V was pared by 7 bases and J by 5 bases, with 14 bases between. CDR3 loop: CASNPAIENEKLFF. The CDR3 coding sequence is TGCGCCAGCAACCCCGCGATCGAGAATGAAAAACTGTTTTTT.

The genes are TRBV28 and TRBJ1-3; 7 bases agree with TRBD1. After removal of 3 bases from V and 3 bases from J, the junction contained 14 bases not matched to a gene. The CDR3 extends over 18 amino acids. The germline gives CDR1 MDHEN, CDR2 SYDVKM. The CDR3, as DNA: TGTGCCAGCAGTTTGGAGACAGGGCGTTCGATAATTGGAAACACCATATATTTT. Its translation: CASSLETGRSIIGNTIYF.

The chain couples TRBV19 to TRBJ1-1, with 8 bases identical to TRBD1. This CDR3 is built from 16 residues. V gave up 5 bases and J gave up 9 bases; unmatched junction bases: 17. Germline V gene lookup returns CDR1 LNHDA and CDR2 SQIVND (reference sequence). CDR3 nucleotide sequence: TGTGCCAGTAGTTTCTCTGACAGTCTTAGGACAGGGAAAGCTTTCTTT. It yields the protein CASSFSDSLRTGKAFF.

The chain carries TRBV28 and TRBJ1-1; D remains ambiguous. Germline V gives CDR1 MDHEN, CDR2 SYDVKM. The CDR3 has 12 amino acids. The V end was cut by 9 bases, the J end by 1 base, with 9 bases between. The CDR3 spells CASSIRNTEAFF. The CDR3 nucleotides are TGTGCCAGTAGCATCCGGAACACTGAAGCTTTCTTT.

The V and J genes are TRBV5-4 and TRBJ2-7, with 11 nucleotides matching TRBD2. With V trimmed by 3 bases and J by 2 bases, 4 bases remained unmatched. From germline, CDR1 is SGHNT and CDR2 YYREEE (reference sequence). This CDR3 region has 15 residues. CDR3 sequence: CASSSRLAGTYEQYF. CDR3 DNA: TGTGCCAGCAGCTCCCGACTAGCGGGGACCTACGAGCAGTACTTC.

CDR3 nucleotides: TGTGCCAGCAGCCCGAATCTGGGACAGGGGACCTACGAGCAGTACTTC. Residues: CASSPNLGQGTYEQYF. V is TRBV6-6 and J is TRBJ2-7; 10 bases fit TRBD1. Losses at the gene ends were 6 bases for V and 2 bases for J; bases not matched to a gene: 10. Per the germline V gene, CDR1 is MNHNY and CDR2 is SVGAGI (reference sequence). This CDR3 is 16 amino acids long.

The J gene is TRBJ2-1, the V gene TRBV14, with 12 nucleotides matching TRBD2. This CDR3 has 17 amino acids. The V segment lost 0 bases and the J segment 9 bases; nucleotides outside the gene matches: 9. Germline V lookup: CDR1 SGHDN, CDR2 FVKESK. This chain's CDR3 is CASSQDLAGGLLIEQFF. The CDR3, as DNA: TGTGCCAGCAGCCAAGATCTAGCGGGAGGGCTTTTGATTGAGCAGTTCTTC.

The chain carries TRBV7-3 and TRBJ1-6; D is possibly TRBD1 (5 bases). The V end lost 2 bases, the J end lost 9 bases, and 17 bases lay between the germline ends. Germline V lookup: CDR1 SGHTA, CDR2 FQGTGA. The length of the CDR3 is 16 residues. CDR3 amino acids: CASSLEGPGSGSPLHF. CDR3 bases: TGTGCCAGCAGCTTAGAGGGGCCAGGAAGCGGTTCACCCCTCCACTTT.

J is TRBJ2-1 and V is TRBV5-1; 9 nucleotides agree with TRBD1. Germline CDR1 SGHRS, CDR2 YFSETQ. The CDR3 runs to 16 residues. Trimming cost V 3 bases and J 4 bases; bases outside gene matches: 8. CDR3 amino acids: CASSSMAGTGYNEQFF. The CDR3 nucleotides read TGCGCCAGCAGCTCGATGGCGGGGACAGGGTACAATGAGCAGTTCTTC.